This T cell receptor (beta chain) emerged from a study of blood T cell repertoires in COVID-19. Across the whole study: Some COVID-19 samples were acute and others convalescent; all came from the United States, Italy and Spain. Sources were T cells, B-cell-depleted T cells, or PBMCs; the material itself was cDNA or gDNA.

Per germline, CDR1 KGHDR and CDR2 SFDVKD. CDR3 length: 17 residues. V shed 4 bases, J shed 7 bases, and the junction held 10 bases outside the gene matches. Study processing details: From reference gene primer amplification, estimates of nucleated cell counts were derived. Assay used: immunoSEQ multiplex PCR; TCRdb lists only in-frame clones, some missing. For V, J and clone size, that table is used; D and trimming come from the DNA. Among hundreds of thousands of clones, roughly 87% were seen once, and the ten largest hold around 3.3%. The sample comprised peripheral blood. This receptor was identified in a man aged 18 to 30 with active or convalescent COVID-19. The genes are TRBV24-1 and TRBJ1-5; 12 bases fit TRBD1. CDR3 sequence: CATSDPGTGGLGQPQHF. CDR3 DNA sequence: TGTGCCACCAGTGACCCCGGGACAGGGGGCCTAGGCCAGCCCCAGCATTTT.